The 15 T cell receptor beta chains presented below share a single source sample, sequenced in a study of neurological immune-mediated disorders. TCRdb used MiXCR to reprocess the 5' RACE reads, holding one entry per CDR3 protein. Here the sample spans tens of thousands of distinct CDR3 sequences, roughly 4.5% being singletons. The sample was PBMCs. The receptors were gathered from a man aged 25 to 40 with multiple sclerosis.

The chain employs TRBV5-6 and TRBJ1-1; D is unclear. The germline V and J ends were trimmed by 3 bases and 0 bases, with 12 bases remaining between them. Per germline, CDR1 SGHDT and CDR2 YYEEEE. The CDR3 has 15 residues. In nucleotides, the CDR3 is TGTGCCAGCAGCTACTTCTATGTCATGAACACTGAAGCTTTCTTT. As protein: CASSYFYVMNTEAFF.

The chain carries TRBV7-3 and TRBJ1-3, with a possible D match to TRBD1 (5 bases). V lost 5 bases, J lost 1 base, and 12 bases lay in between. Germline CDR1 reads SGHTA; CDR2 reads FQGTGA. The length of the CDR3 is 15 residues. In DNA, the CDR3 is TGTGCCAGCAGCGCTACAGGATCGTCTGGAAACACCATATATTTT. Translated: CASSATGSSGNTIYF. Full variable domain (remainder filled in from reference TRBV7-3 and TRBJ1-3): GAGVSQTPSNKVTEKGKYVELRCDPISGHTALYWYRQSLGQGPEFLIYFQGTGAADDSGLPNDRFFAVRPEGSVSTLKIQRTERGDSAVYLCASSATGSSGNTIYFGEGSWLTVV.

With respect to this clonotype: This may arise from a read error, as a much more abundant clone is one base away. The chain joins TRBV4-1 to TRBJ2-7, with 9 positions matching TRBD2. The germline CDR1 and CDR2 sequences are MGHRA and YSYEKL. CDR3 length equals 15 residues. CDR3 coding DNA: TGCGCCAGAAGCCTTGCCTGGCTAGCGGGGTACGAGCAGTACTTC. Translating gives CARSLAWLAGYEQYF.

This clonotype has more than one count but fewer than ten. This chain connects TRBV3-1 to TRBJ2-7; TRBD2 aligns across 10 bases. This CDR3 region has 13 residues. Germline CDR1 LGHDT, CDR2 YNNKEL (reference sequence). The junction had 0 bases not matched to a gene; V was cut back by 3 bases and J by 4 bases. Written as DNA, the CDR3 is TGTGCCAGCAGCCAGGGACTAGCGTACGAGCAGTACTTC. Translated, it gives CASSQGLAYEQYF.

This clonotype has a count of ten or more. DNA of the CDR3: TGTGCCAGCAGCTATACGTCAGATACGCAGTATTTT. It yields the protein CASSYTSDTQYF. This chain links TRBV13 with TRBJ2-3; no definite D call. V gave up 4 bases and J gave up 4 bases, with 6 bases separating them. CDR1 and CDR2 (germline): PRHDT, FYEKMQ (reference sequence). This CDR3 region has 12 residues.

Details on this clonotype: It may be a read error: a sequence one base away is much more abundant. This chain links TRBV24-1 with TRBJ1-1; no firm D call. This CDR3 has 16 amino acids. Trimming cost V 5 bases and J 0 bases, with 15 bases left between them. Per germline, CDR1 KGHDR and CDR2 SFDVKD. The CDR3 loop is CATSVKVDKLNTEAFF. The CDR3, as DNA: TGTGCCACCAGTGTGAAGGTCGACAAATTGAACACTGAAGCTTTCTTT.

In its sample, this clonotype was seen many times. The chain recombines TRBV20-1 with TRBJ1-2; possible D gene TRBD1, 5 bases. Germline loops: CDR1 DFQATT, CDR2 SNEGSKA (reference sequence). The CDR3 runs to 12 residues. V was cut by 6 bases and J by 7 bases, with 15 bases left in between. CDR3 sequence (DNA): TGCAGTGCCACCCAAGACAGTGGTGGCTACACCTTC. It yields the protein CSATQDSGGYTF.

In this sample, this clonotype turned up many times. This chain joins TRBV3-1 and TRBJ2-3; D ambiguous. V lost 5 bases, J lost 5 bases, and 5 bases lay in between. This CDR3 region has 11 residues. CDR1 is LGHDT, CDR2 YNNKEL, per germline (reference sequence). CDR3 DNA sequence: TGTGCCAGCAGCTCTCTAGATACGCAGTATTTT. This encodes CASSSLDTQYF.

This clonotype has at least ten counts. The chain couples TRBV5-1 to TRBJ1-2, with D unclear. Germline CDR1 reads SGHRS; CDR2 reads YFSETQ. There are 14 residues in the CDR3. Trimming took off 1 base at V and 0 bases at J, with 7 bases between the two ends. The CDR3 DNA reads TGCGCCAGCAGCTTGACCGCTACTAACTATGGCTACACCTTC. Translated, it gives CASSLTATNYGYTF.

Ten or more counts support this clonotype. The chain has TRBV15 and TRBJ1-1; possible D gene TRBD1, 5 bases. V was clipped by 5 bases and J by 2 bases, with 9 bases between them. The germline V gene encodes CDR1 LNHNV and CDR2 YYDKDF (reference sequence). This CDR3 comprises 13 residues. The CDR3 loop reads CATSWDFNTEAFF. CDR3 nucleotide sequence: TGTGCCACCAGCTGGGACTTCAACACTGAAGCTTTCTTT.

This clonotype was counted ten times or more. The CDR3 bases are TGCAGTGCTAGAGGTCTCGCGGAGGGCTACACCTTC. Amino acids: CSARGLAEGYTF. The chain uses TRBV20-1 and TRBJ1-2; D is ambiguous. Germline CDR1 DFQATT, CDR2 SNEGSKA (reference sequence). V dropped 1 base and J dropped 8 bases, with 11 bases sitting between them. The CDR3 is made up of 12 amino acids.

There are many counts of this clonotype. This chain uses TRBV29-1 with TRBJ2-3; D not resolved. There are 8 residues in the CDR3. Trimming shortened V by 0 bases and J by 12 bases, and 1 base separated the two germline ends. CDR1 is SQVTM, CDR2 ANQGSEA, per germline. CDR3 sequence: CSVEDQYF. CDR3 DNA sequence: TGCAGCGTTGAAGATCAGTATTTT.

The chain couples TRBV5-1 to TRBJ1-1; D unresolved. Germline-derived CDR1 and CDR2 are SGHRS and YFSETQ. V was clipped by 3 bases and J by 2 bases, with 17 bases between them. The CDR3 totals 16 residues. The CDR3 loop reads CASSWVAFGKNTEAFF. The CDR3 bases are TGCGCCAGCAGCTGGGTGGCTTTTGGTAAAAACACTGAAGCTTTCTTT. The full variable domain, with the rest looked up from reference TRBV5-1 and TRBJ1-1, is KAGVTQTPRYLIKTRGQQVTLSCSPISGHRSVSWYQQTPGQGLQFLFEYFSETQRNKGNFPGRFSGRQFSNSRSEMNVSTLELGDSALYLCASSWVAFGKNTEAFFGQGTRLTVV.

This clonotype appeared many times. V usage is TRBV20-1 and J usage is TRBJ1-1, with unresolved D. The CDR3 totals 16 residues. CDR1 and CDR2 from the germline V gene are DFQATT and SNEGSKA (reference sequence). The V end was cut by 0 bases, the J end by 0 bases, with 14 bases between. The CDR3 bases are TGCAGTGCTAGAGATGGTCGTGAGAGGTTGAACACTGAAGCTTTCTTT. It yields the protein CSARDGRERLNTEAFF.

This clonotype occurred a few times. V is TRBV9 and J is TRBJ2-3, with 7 nucleotides matching TRBD2. In germline, CDR1 is SGDLS, CDR2 YYNGEE. V shed 0 bases and J 6 bases; nucleotides not matched to a gene: 7. This CDR3 contains 15 residues. Written as DNA, the CDR3 is TGTGCCAGCAGCGTAGCTGGGCTAGCGGCCGATACGCAGTATTTT. Protein product: CASSVAGLAADTQYF.